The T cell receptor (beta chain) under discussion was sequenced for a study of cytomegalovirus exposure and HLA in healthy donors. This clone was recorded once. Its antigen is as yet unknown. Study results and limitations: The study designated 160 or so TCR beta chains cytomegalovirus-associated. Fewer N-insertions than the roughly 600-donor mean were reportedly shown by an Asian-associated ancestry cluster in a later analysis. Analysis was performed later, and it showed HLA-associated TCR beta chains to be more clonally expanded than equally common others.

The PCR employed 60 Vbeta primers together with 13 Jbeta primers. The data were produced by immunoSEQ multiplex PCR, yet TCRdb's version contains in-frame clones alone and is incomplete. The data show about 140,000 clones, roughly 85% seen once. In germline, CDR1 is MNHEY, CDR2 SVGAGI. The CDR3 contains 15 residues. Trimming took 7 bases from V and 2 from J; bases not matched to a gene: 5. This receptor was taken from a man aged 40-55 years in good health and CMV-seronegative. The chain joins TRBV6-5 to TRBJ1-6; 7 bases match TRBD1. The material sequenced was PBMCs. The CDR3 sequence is CASTDRATYNSPLHF. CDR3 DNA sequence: TGTGCCAGCACCGACAGGGCCACCTATAATTCACCCCTCCACTTT.